The present entry profiles one TCR beta chain with its context. This specimen belongs to a study of shared clonotypes between healthy human individuals. Trimming took off 0 bases at V and 3 bases at J, with 7 bases between the two ends. The CDR3 spans 13 residues. In germline, CDR1 is SGHRS, CDR2 YFSETQ. Only in-frame clones appear in the TCRdb table, and some are missing; sequencing was by immunoSEQ multiplex PCR. The sample contains about 490,000 clones, 65% to 80% of which appear only once. Extraction of genomic DNA in unsorted samples used about 90 million PBMCs. V gene TRBV5-1 combines with J gene TRBJ2-7, with D unclear. This clonotype was sampled from a woman between 40 and 50 years old in good health. Some clones in this sample may be carry-over from other donors' samples. What was sequenced was PBMCs. The CDR3 protein is CASSLEVLYEQYF. The CDR3 region has the DNA TGCGCCAGCAGCTTGGAGGTCCTCTACGAGCAGTACTTC.